This TCR beta chain was sequenced for a study of T cells in tuberculosis. Background on the study: CD1B tetramers identified T cells specific for mycobacterial lipid GMM. Overall study results and limits: Using the GMM-specific repertoire gave about 84% accuracy versus about 70% with motifs. Smaller distances to GMM-specific TCRs suggested their expansion in active tuberculosis.

On this clone: Its antigen is unknown.

At study entry, adolescents had tuberculin skin tests and IGRA screening. The method was immunoSEQ multiplex PCR; TCRdb's version includes in-frame clones alone and lacks a portion of them. The sample gives around 22,000 clones, roughly 96% of which show up once; about 8.5% is in the top ten. The sample taken for sequencing was PBMCs. The receptor comes from a donor aged 10-29 years with latent tuberculosis or without tuberculosis infection.

The CDR3 region has the DNA TGTGCCAGCAGTTTAAGCCCGAATGAAAAACTGTTTTTT. Protein product: CASSLSPNEKLFF. The V gene is TRBV27, the J gene TRBJ1-4; D is unresolved. Trimming took 2 bases from V and 5 from J, leaving 6 bases between them. The CDR3 has 13 residues. In germline, CDR1 is MNHEY, CDR2 SMNVEV (reference sequence).